A single T cell receptor beta chain is shown here with its context. What it binds is not known. The data belong to a study of CD8 T cells in Susac syndrome. Study context: When their blood was taken, patients with Susac syndrome were therapy-naive, taking corticosteroids, or taking intravenous immunoglobulin alone.

The TEMRA cells underwent FACS enrichment, while the CD8+ and CD4+ T cells underwent negative isolation. It was with random hexamers that about 0.45 to 1 ug RNA was reverse transcribed. MiXCR, run by TCRdb on the immunoSEQ multiplex PCR reads, gives a single entry per CDR3 protein. The repertoire holds fewer than 140,000 distinct CDR3 sequences, with around 94% as singletons. The V segment lost 5 bases and the J segment 7 bases; nucleotides outside the gene matches: 4. Germline V lookup: CDR1 MNHEY, CDR2 SMNVEV (reference sequence). This CDR3 has 14 residues. Study-level results: It was acknowledged in the study that its TCR sequencing and HLA analysis involved a relatively small number of individuals.

The J gene is TRBJ1-6, the V gene TRBV27; 8 bases are shared with TRBD1. Sequencing was done on a sample of CD8+ T cells from PBMCs. The origin of this receptor is a human donor with Susac syndrome. The CDR3 bases are TGTGCCAGCAGTCAGGGGGCAGGGAATTCACCCCTCCACTTT. Translating it yields CASSQGAGNSPLHF.